These T cell receptor beta chains were read from a single sample in a study of T cell responses to AZD1222 COVID-19 vaccine. Some clones are missing from TCRdb's copy, which holds only in-frame ones; the method was immunoSEQ multiplex PCR. Of more than 150,000 clones detected, about 90% appear once; the ten largest clones hold approximately 1.9%. The sample in question was peripheral blood, obtained 28 days after the second AZD1222 dose. These receptors were collected from an adult who received the AZD1222 COVID-19 vaccine. Both conserved end residues are part of each CDR3. Fields, in order: clone size, D gene, J gene, V gene, CDR3 protein, CDR3 DNA. D genes are given only for firm matches. Some rows mark clone size as missing; the rest say once, few, many or name a class of expanded clone.

size: .; D: TRBD1; J: TRBJ1-5; V: TRBV2; CDR3: CASSNEGQGGSNQPQHF; DNA: TGTGCCAGCAGTAACGAGGGACAGGGAGGAAGCAATCAGCCCCAGCATTTT
size: .; D: .; J: TRBJ2-1; V: TRBV27; CDR3: CASSTPGTALNEQFF; DNA: TGTGCCAGCAGTACCCCTGGCACGGCCCTCAATGAGCAGTTCTTC
size: once; D: .; J: TRBJ1-5; V: TRBV18; CDR3: CASSGGNQPQHF; DNA: TGTGCCAGCTCAGGGGGCAATCAGCCCCAGCATTTT
size: .; D: TRBD1; J: TRBJ1-2; V: TRBV29-1; CDR3: CSVVTQGGNYGYTF; DNA: TGCAGCGTGGTGACACAGGGGGGGAACTATGGCTACACCTTC
size: once; D: .; J: TRBJ1-4; V: TRBV7-2; CDR3: CASSLDRAKLFF; DNA: TGTGCCAGCAGCTTAGACAGGGCAAAACTGTTTTTT
size: .; D: .; J: TRBJ1-6; V: TRBV18; CDR3: CASSPTRLDRYSPLHF; DNA: TGTGCCAGCTCCCCGACGCGGCTGGACCGATATTCACCCCTCCACTTT
size: .; D: TRBD1; J: TRBJ2-3; V: TRBV10-2; CDR3: CASSRDRGTDTQYF; DNA: TGCGCCAGCAGTCGGGACAGAGGCACAGATACGCAGTATTTT
size: .; D: TRBD1; J: TRBJ1-5; V: TRBV2; CDR3: CASSDRTGGRQPQHF; DNA: TGTGCCAGCAGTGACAGGACAGGGGGCAGACAGCCCCAGCATTTT
size: .; D: .; J: TRBJ2-5; V: TRBV3-1/TRBV3-2; CDR3: CASSPWTAGSTQYF; DNA: TGTGCCAGCAGCCCCTGGACGGCTGGTTCGACCCAGTACTTC
size: .; D: .; J: TRBJ1-2; V: TRBV5-1; CDR3: CASSNYILPGGYTF; DNA: TGCGCCAGCAGCAATTATATCCTCCCCGGGGGCTACACCTTC
size: .; D: .; J: TRBJ1-5; V: TRBV12-3/TRBV12-4; CDR3: CASTRVGPQHF; DNA: TGTGCCAGCACAAGGGTTGGGCCCCAGCATTTT
size: .; D: .; J: TRBJ1-1; V: TRBV7-3; CDR3: CASSLSPGDTEAFF; DNA: TGTGCCAGCAGCTTAAGTCCCGGGGACACTGAAGCTTTCTTT
size: .; D: TRBD2; J: TRBJ2-1; V: TRBV9; CDR3: CASSTGLAGGENEQFF; DNA: TGTGCCAGCAGCACCGGACTAGCGGGAGGGGAGAATGAGCAGTTCTTC
size: .; D: .; J: TRBJ1-2; V: TRBV7-8; CDR3: CASSLGGQLANYGYTF; DNA: TGTGCCAGCAGCTTGGGAGGGCAGCTAGCTAACTATGGCTACACCTTC
size: once; D: .; J: TRBJ2-7; V: TRBV5-5; CDR3: CASSLGGWGEQYF; DNA: TGTGCCAGCAGCTTGGGTGGGTGGGGCGAGCAGTACTTC
size: .; D: .; J: TRBJ1-1; V: TRBV18; CDR3: CASSPPPGKNTEAFF; DNA: TGTGCCAGCTCACCACCCCCCGGGAAGAACACTGAAGCTTTCTTT
size: .; D: .; J: TRBJ2-1; V: TRBV11-1; CDR3: CASSSPEVLAEFF; DNA: TGTGCCAGCAGCTCGCCAGAAGTTTTAGCGGAGTTCTTC
size: few; D: .; J: TRBJ2-5; V: TRBV4-1; CDR3: CASKALLGKGQETQYF; DNA: TGCGCCAGCAAGGCCCTCCTGGGGAAGGGACAAGAGACCCAGTACTTC
size: .; D: .; J: TRBJ2-5; V: TRBV25-1; CDR3: CASSGDRTRQETQYF; DNA: TGTGCCAGCAGCGGTGATAGGACTCGACAAGAGACCCAGTACTTC
size: .; D: .; J: TRBJ1-1; V: TRBV29-1; CDR3: CSVDSNRMNTEAFF; DNA: TGCAGCGTCGACAGTAATCGGATGAACACTGAAGCTTTCTTT
size: .; D: TRBD2; J: TRBJ2-5; V: TRBV9; CDR3: CASSVASGGYETQYF; DNA: TGTGCCAGCAGCGTAGCTAGCGGGGGATATGAGACCCAGTACTTC
size: .; D: .; J: TRBJ1-2; V: TRBV24-1; CDR3: CATSEDGRSHGYTF; DNA: TGTGCCACCAGCGAGGACGGTCGATCGCATGGCTACACCTTC
size: .; D: TRBD1; J: TRBJ1-2; V: TRBV6-2/TRBV6-3; CDR3: CASSYSKRGQGEKGYTF; DNA: TGTGCCAGCAGTTACTCGAAAAGGGGACAGGGGGAGAAGGGCTACACCTTC